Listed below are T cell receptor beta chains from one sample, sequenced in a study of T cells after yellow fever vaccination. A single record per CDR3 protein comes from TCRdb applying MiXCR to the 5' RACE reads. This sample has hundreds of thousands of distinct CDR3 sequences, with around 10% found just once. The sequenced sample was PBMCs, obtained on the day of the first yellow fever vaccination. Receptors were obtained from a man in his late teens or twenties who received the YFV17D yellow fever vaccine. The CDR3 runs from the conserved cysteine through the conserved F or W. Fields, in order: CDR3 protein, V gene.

cdr3_aa: CSVLTAKETQYF
v_call: TRBV29-1

cdr3_aa: CASSLGTSGVTDTQYF
v_call: TRBV5-1

cdr3_aa: CASSSGNRGSTNEQFF
v_call: TRBV6-5

cdr3_aa: CASSLSYSYEQYF
v_call: TRBV27

cdr3_aa: CASSFGETYGYTF
v_call: TRBV12-3/TRBV12-4

cdr3_aa: CASSYRLAGVNEQFF
v_call: TRBV5-1

cdr3_aa: CASSPPSDRNTEAFF
v_call: TRBV18

cdr3_aa: CASSSGGSQFF
v_call: TRBV6-2/TRBV6-3

cdr3_aa: CASSPRQGPDTQYF
v_call: TRBV5-1

cdr3_aa: CSARESLNTEAFF
v_call: TRBV20-1

cdr3_aa: CASSSGVPGLAGGSTDTQYF
v_call: TRBV11-2

cdr3_aa: CASSLEAGRHEQYF
v_call: TRBV12-3/TRBV12-4

cdr3_aa: CSAKIGETQYF
v_call: TRBV20-1

cdr3_aa: CASSTTINYGYTF
v_call: TRBV12-3/TRBV12-4

cdr3_aa: CSARVYGVRAETQYF
v_call: TRBV20-1

cdr3_aa: CASSYPGSSGGNEQFF
v_call: TRBV7-3

cdr3_aa: CAISPRERSYNSPLHF
v_call: TRBV10-3

cdr3_aa: CASSSSGWDLGYTF
v_call: TRBV6-2/TRBV6-3

cdr3_aa: CASSLRVTAEAFF
v_call: TRBV7-9

cdr3_aa: CSARGPTVDTQYF
v_call: TRBV20-1

cdr3_aa: CASSGLTFSREKLFF
v_call: TRBV25-1

cdr3_aa: CGSPIQSGDNSPLHF
v_call: TRBV20-1

cdr3_aa: CASSQGPSYEQYF
v_call: TRBV3-1

cdr3_aa: CASSRDRGPNYGYTF
v_call: TRBV18

cdr3_aa: CASSQPGQKRPQHF
v_call: TRBV4-1